Presented here are 32 T cell receptor beta chains from one specimen sequenced in a study of shared clonotypes between healthy human individuals. The protocol was immunoSEQ multiplex PCR, while the TCRdb copy is restricted to in-frame clones and leaves out a portion. The sample lists millions of clones; 85% to 95% were seen once. Input material: naive CD4+ T cells sorted from blood. Subset denoted: CD45RA+ positively selected. These receptors all stem from a man aged 18 to 29 in good health.

The gene calls are TRBV18 and TRBJ1-6; weak D call: TRBD1 (5 bases). Germline V gene data show CDR1 as KGHSH and CDR2 as LQKENI. V dropped 8 bases and J dropped 7 bases, with 9 bases sitting between them. This CDR3 has 12 amino acids. The DNA of the CDR3 is TGTGCCAGCGCGACAGCAAATTCACCCCTCCACTTT. Translated: CASATANSPLHF.

V usage is TRBV10-2 and J usage is TRBJ1-5; 8 nucleotides line up with TRBD1. The CDR3 is 15 amino acids. V trimming: 6 bases; J trimming: 0 bases; junction bases outside the gene matches: 4. Germline V gene sequence: CDR1 WSHSY, CDR2 SAAADI. The CDR3 DNA follows: TGCGCCAGCAGAGGGACAGGCCTTAGCAATCAGCCCCAGCATTTT. It specifies CASRGTGLSNQPQHF.

The rearrangement uses TRBV6-1 and TRBJ1-6; D is unclear. The V gene's germline CDR1 is MNHNS and CDR2 SASEGT. V was clipped by 2 bases and J by 4 bases, with 9 bases between them. This CDR3 is 15 amino acids long. This chain's CDR3 is CASSEFSLYNSPLHF. CDR3 in DNA: TGTGCCAGCAGTGAATTCAGCCTTTATAATTCACCCCTCCACTTT.

This clone was observed a few times. The J gene is TRBJ1-6, the V gene TRBV6-1; a possible D gene is TRBD1 (5 bases). V dropped 7 bases and J dropped 7 bases, with 14 bases sitting between them. Per the germline V gene, CDR1 is MNHNS and CDR2 is SASEGT. The CDR3 covers 14 residues. CDR3: CASTGRFPNSPLHF. CDR3 bases: TGTGCCAGCACAGGGAGATTTCCGAATTCACCCCTCCACTTT.

V gene TRBV14 combines with J gene TRBJ1-5; a weak D match, TRBD1 (5 bases). Trimming pared 1 base from V and 6 bases from J, leaving 28 bases between. There are 20 residues in the CDR3. In germline, CDR1 is SGHDN, CDR2 FVKESK. This CDR3 reads CASSQARPPRDFGVRQPQHF. The CDR3 DNA is TGTGCCAGCAGCCAAGCGCGTCCACCACGGGACTTCGGGGTGCGTCAGCCCCAGCATTTT. Full variable domain (remainder filled in from reference TRBV14 and TRBJ1-5): EAGVTQFPSHSVIEKGQTVTLRCDPISGHDNLYWYRRVMGKEIKFLLHFVKESKQDESGMPNNRFLAERTGGTYSTLKVQPAELEDSGVYFCASSQARPPRDFGVRQPQHFGDGTRLSIL.

The rearrangement links TRBV30 to TRBJ2-7, with D tentatively TRBD2 (6 bases). V was shortened by 2 bases and J by 0 bases, with 11 bases between the two germline ends. Germline CDR1 reads GTSNPN; CDR2 reads SVGIG (reference sequence). This CDR3 is built from 14 residues. CDR3 protein: CAWSRDSLSYEQYF. CDR3 sequence (DNA): TGTGCCTGGAGTCGGGACTCCCTCTCCTACGAGCAGTACTTC. Full variable domain (remainder filled in from reference TRBV30 and TRBJ2-7): SQTIHQWPATLVQPVGSPLSLECTVEGTSNPNLYWYRQAAGRGLQLLFYSVGIGQISSEVPQNLSASRPQDRQFILSSKKLLLSDSGFYLCAWSRDSLSYEQYFGPGTRLTVT.

V usage is TRBV11-3 and J usage is TRBJ2-2; a weak D match, TRBD2 (5 bases). CDR1 is SGHNT, CDR2 YENEEA, per germline. This CDR3 is built from 14 residues. Trimming took off 5 bases at V and 4 bases at J, with 11 bases between the two ends. CDR3 in DNA: TGTGCCAGCAGCAGTCCCGAGGGCACCGGGGAGCTGTTTTTT. Its translation: CASSSPEGTGELFF.

V is TRBV10-3 and J is TRBJ2-1, with a possible D match to TRBD1 (5 bases). This CDR3 is built from 16 residues. V dropped 3 bases and J dropped 6 bases, with 18 bases sitting between them. Germline V gene sequence: CDR1 ENHRY, CDR2 SYGVKD. Written as DNA, the CDR3 is TGTGCCATCAGTGATTTGGACAATTTCATTTTCAATGAGCAGTTCTTC. It is translated as CAISDLDNFIFNEQFF.

The rearrangement uses TRBV10-1 and TRBJ2-3; TRBD2 matches at 10 bases. The CDR3 consists of 16 residues. The trim removed 2 bases at V and 4 bases at J, leaving 6 bases unmatched. Germline V gene sequence: CDR1 WNHNN, CDR2 SYGVQD (reference sequence). In DNA form, the CDR3 reads TGCGCCAGCAGTGAGGGGCTAGCGGGAGTAGCAGATACGCAGTATTTT. Protein product: CASSEGLAGVADTQYF.

This CDR3 is CASSLGIAGAQETQYF. The CDR3, as DNA: TGTGCCAGCAGCTTAGGGATAGCGGGAGCCCAAGAGACCCAGTACTTC. V gene TRBV7-9 combines with J gene TRBJ2-5; 9 bases fit TRBD2. The trim removed 1 base at V and 1 base at J, leaving 4 bases unmatched. This CDR3 region has 16 residues. Germline assignment: CDR1 SEHNR and CDR2 FQNEAQ (reference sequence). Using reference TRBV7-9 and TRBJ2-5 for the parts outside the CDR3, the full variable domain is DTGVSQNPRHKITKRGQNVTFRCDPISEHNRLYWYRQTLGQGPEFLTYFQNEAQLEKSRLLSDRFSAERPKGSFSTLEIQRTEQGDSAMYLCASSLGIAGAQETQYFGPGTRLLVL.

The chain couples TRBV6-6 to TRBJ2-1; D may be TRBD2 (7 bases). The CDR3 has 16 residues. The V gene's germline CDR1 is MNHNY and CDR2 SVGAGI (reference sequence). V was pared by 7 bases and J by 7 bases, with 23 bases between. CDR3 protein: CASKDGGGGARNEQFF. The CDR3 DNA reads TGTGCCAGCAAAGATGGAGGGGGGGGCGCGAGGAATGAGCAGTTCTTC.

As for this clone: Other DNA sequences of this sample code for an identical CDR3. The chain joins TRBV7-2 to TRBJ2-1; 10 nucleotides agree with TRBD1. The CDR3 contains 14 residues. The V segment lost 6 bases and the J segment 3 bases; nucleotides outside the gene matches: 2. Germline-derived CDR1 and CDR2 are SGHTA and FQGNSA. CDR3 DNA: TGTGCCAGCAGTAGGGACAGGGGCTACAATGAGCAGTTCTTC. This translates into CASSRDRGYNEQFF.

The chain joins TRBV2 to TRBJ1-1, with unresolved D. The V and J ends lost 7 bases and 11 bases respectively, with 20 bases between them. CDR1 is SNHLY, CDR2 FYNNEI, per germline. This CDR3 contains 13 residues. CDR3 in DNA: TGTGCCAGCACTCGAGACCCCACCGTGGACGCTTTCTTT. As protein: CASTRDPTVDAFF.

V is TRBV19 and J is TRBJ2-1; D gene uncertain. Per the germline V gene, CDR1 is LNHDA and CDR2 is SQIVND (reference sequence). The length of the CDR3 is 16 residues. With 0 bases removed from V and 0 bases from J, the gap between germline ends came to 9 bases. CDR3 in DNA: TGTGCCAGTAGTATAGAACGGCCAGGCTCCTACAATGAGCAGTTCTTC. This gives the protein CASSIERPGSYNEQFF. The full variable domain, rest sourced from reference TRBV19 and TRBJ2-1, is DGGITQSPKYLFRKEGQNVTLSCEQNLNHDAMYWYRQDPGQGLRLIYYSQIVNDFQKGDIAEGYSVSREKKESFPLTVTSAQKNPTAFYLCASSIERPGSYNEQFFGPGTRLTVL.

The CDR3 region is CASSHWAVGDTQYF. CDR3 nucleotide sequence: TGCGCCAGCAGCCACTGGGCGGTGGGAGATACGCAGTATTTT. The J gene is TRBJ2-3, the V gene TRBV4-1; D unresolved. The germline V gene has CDR1 MGHRA and CDR2 YSYEKL. CDR3 length equals 14 residues. V was trimmed by 3 bases and J by 5 bases, leaving 12 bases between them.

This chain connects TRBV28 to TRBJ2-5; D is perhaps TRBD2 (6 bases). This CDR3 has 15 amino acids. Germline assignment: CDR1 MDHEN and CDR2 SYDVKM. Trimming cost V 3 bases and J 2 bases, with 13 bases left between them. The CDR3 reads CASSLEGKGQETQYF. The CDR3 DNA reads TGTGCCAGCAGTTTGGAGGGGAAGGGACAAGAGACCCAGTACTTC. Filled out from reference TRBV28 and TRBJ2-5, the complete variable domain reads DVKVTQSSRYLVKRTGEKVFLECVQDMDHENMFWYRQDPGLGLRLIYFSYDVKMKEKGDIPEGYSVSREKKERFSLILESASTNQTSMYLCASSLEGKGQETQYFGPGTRLLVL.

The chain is built from TRBV15 and TRBJ1-1; D gene uncertain. With 3 bases removed from V and 5 bases from J, the gap between germline ends came to 13 bases. The CDR3 has 14 residues. Germline CDR1 reads LNHNV; CDR2 reads YYDKDF (reference sequence). In DNA, the CDR3 is TGTGCCACCAGCAGGTCCCCTGCTGGGACTGAAGCTTTCTTT. Amino acid sequence: CATSRSPAGTEAFF.

V usage is TRBV19 and J usage is TRBJ2-1, with D hard to call. V shed 3 bases and J shed 8 bases, with 5 bases lying between them. CDR1 LNHDA and CDR2 SQIVND come from the germline V gene (reference sequence). The CDR3 loop spans 11 amino acids. The DNA of the CDR3 is TGTGCCAGTAGTATTAATTATGAGCAGTTCTTC. The encoded protein is CASSINYEQFF.

This clone is a singleton in its sample. The chain recombines TRBV6-5 with TRBJ2-2; 9 bases match TRBD1. The CDR3 sequence is 15 residues long. The germline V gene has CDR1 MNHEY and CDR2 SVGAGI. Trimming cost V 6 bases and J 5 bases; bases outside gene matches: 7. The CDR3 bases are TGTGCCAGCAGGGGACCGACAGGGGGTACCGGGGAGCTGTTTTTT. This translates into CASRGPTGGTGELFF.

V is TRBV5-4 and J is TRBJ1-3; no clear D gene. The CDR3 covers 16 residues. Germline lookup yields CDR1 SGHNT and CDR2 YYREEE (reference sequence). Trimming removed 4 bases from V and 3 bases from J, with 17 bases in between. The CDR3 reads CASSIGPPSSGNTIYF. The CDR3 DNA follows: TGTGCCAGCAGCATCGGACCGCCTTCAAGTGGAAACACCATATATTTT.

The chain employs TRBV6-1 and TRBJ2-5; D is undetermined. V shed 4 bases and J shed 9 bases, with 12 bases lying between them. Germline CDR1 and CDR2: MNHNS and SASEGT. This CDR3 is 12 amino acids long. CDR3 nucleotides: TGTGCCAGCAGTGCCGGTTTGAATGCCCAGTACTTC. It codes for CASSAGLNAQYF.

The J gene is TRBJ2-7, the V gene TRBV19, with D perhaps TRBD1 (6 bases). The V end lost 3 bases, the J end lost 2 bases, and 11 bases lay between the germline ends. This CDR3 is 14 amino acids long. In germline, CDR1 is LNHDA, CDR2 SQIVND (reference sequence). CDR3 sequence reads: CASSMPEGAYEQYF. CDR3 DNA sequence: TGTGCCAGTAGTATGCCTGAGGGGGCCTACGAGCAGTACTTC.

J is TRBJ1-1 and V is TRBV6-5; maybe TRBD1 (6 bases). With 6 bases removed from V and 5 bases from J, the gap between germline ends came to 19 bases. This CDR3 spans 15 amino acids. Germline CDR1 and CDR2: MNHEY and SVGAGI. The CDR3 loop is CASSLGGGGWTEAFF. The DNA for the CDR3 is TGTGCCAGCAGCCTGGGGGGTGGGGGCTGGACTGAAGCTTTCTTT.

The chain carries TRBV10-3 and TRBJ1-2, with D tentatively TRBD1 (5 bases). The germline V gene encodes CDR1 ENHRY and CDR2 SYGVKD. Deletions cut 1 base from V and 7 bases from J, with 16 bases between. The CDR3 runs to 15 residues. The CDR3 protein is CAISEWRGSLPGYTF. As DNA, the CDR3 is TGTGCCATCAGTGAGTGGCGGGGCAGTCTCCCTGGCTACACCTTC.

The V call is TRBV6-5, the J call TRBJ2-3; 9 bases are shared with TRBD1. This CDR3 has 13 amino acids. Germline CDR1 and CDR2: MNHEY and SVGAGI. J gave up 10 bases and V 6 bases, and 8 bases lay outside the gene matches. The CDR3: CASSKRTGEAQYF. CDR3 DNA sequence: TGTGCCAGCAGCAAACGGACAGGGGAAGCGCAGTATTTT.

On this clone itself: Other DNA sequences in this sample translate to the same CDR3. This chain uses TRBV9 with TRBJ2-7; TRBD2 matches 7 bases. V lost 2 bases, J lost 6 bases, and 5 bases stayed unmatched. The CDR3 consists of 13 residues. Germline-derived CDR1 and CDR2 are SGDLS and YYNGEE. This CDR3 reads CASSVGSGGEQYF. CDR3 coding DNA: TGTGCCAGCAGCGTTGGTTCGGGGGGCGAGCAGTACTTC.

The rearrangement links TRBV5-4 to TRBJ2-5; 7 bases fit TRBD1. Germline CDR1 is SGHNT and CDR2 is YYREEE (reference sequence). J was trimmed by 1 base and V by 5 bases; bases with no gene match: 5. The CDR3 has 14 residues. This chain's CDR3 is CASRRTGSQETQYF. CDR3 coding DNA: TGTGCCAGCAGAAGGACAGGTTCCCAAGAGACCCAGTACTTC. The whole variable domain, remainder taken from reference TRBV5-4 and TRBJ2-5, is ETGVTQSPTHLIKTRGQQVTLRCSSQSGHNTVSWYQQALGQGPQFIFQYYREEENGRGNFPPRFSGLQFPNYSSELNVNALELDDSALYLCASRRTGSQETQYFGPGTRLLVL.

CDR3 residues: CASSSTGENYSPLHF. CDR3 sequence (DNA): TGTGCCAGCAGTTCGACAGGGGAAAATTATTCACCCCTCCACTTT. This chain links TRBV27 with TRBJ1-6, with 8 bases lining up with TRBD1. The CDR3 sequence is 15 residues long. Looked up from germline, CDR1 is MNHEY and CDR2 is SMNVEV (reference sequence). J gave up 8 bases and V 4 bases, and 7 bases lay outside the gene matches.

The gene calls are TRBV30 and TRBJ2-2; 7 positions agree with TRBD2. This CDR3 region has 17 residues. V shed 2 bases and J 2 bases; nucleotides not matched to a gene: 11. From germline, CDR1 is GTSNPN and CDR2 SVGIG (reference sequence). CDR3 bases: TGTGCCTGGAGTTGGTGGGCGGGGGACCTAAACACCGGGGAGCTGTTTTTT. This translates into CAWSWWAGDLNTGELFF.

This chain connects TRBV28 to TRBJ2-5; 7 bases align to TRBD2. J was trimmed by 6 bases and V by 3 bases; bases with no gene match: 13. The CDR3 totals 16 residues. Germline assignment: CDR1 MDHEN and CDR2 SYDVKM. The CDR3 loop is CASSFGASGIGKTQYF. The CDR3, as DNA: TGTGCCAGCAGTTTTGGGGCTAGCGGAATTGGAAAGACCCAGTACTTC. The full variable domain, completed using reference TRBV28 and TRBJ2-5, is DVKVTQSSRYLVKRTGEKVFLECVQDMDHENMFWYRQDPGLGLRLIYFSYDVKMKEKGDIPEGYSVSREKKERFSLILESASTNQTSMYLCASSFGASGIGKTQYFGPGTRLLVL.

Points on this clone: Other DNA variants within this sample encode the same CDR3. This sequence joins TRBV10-1 and TRBJ2-5; 7 bases agree with TRBD2. Germline CDR1 reads WNHNN; CDR2 reads SYGVQD (reference sequence). V shed 5 bases and J 2 bases; nucleotides not matched to a gene: 5. CDR3 length: 14 residues. The DNA for the CDR3 is TGCGCCAGCAGTCCGGGGGGAGCACAAGAGACCCAGTACTTC. Translating gives CASSPGGAQETQYF.

J is TRBJ2-1 and V is TRBV7-9; D is perhaps TRBD1 or TRBD2 (5 bases each). With 5 bases removed from V and 7 bases from J, the gap between germline ends came to 18 bases. This CDR3 comprises 15 residues. Germline V CDR1 and CDR2: SEHNR, FQNEAQ (reference sequence). Here the CDR3 DNA reads TGTGCCAGCAGCCCCCGGGGACCGTCGGGTAATGAGCAGTTCTTC. Protein product: CASSPRGPSGNEQFF.